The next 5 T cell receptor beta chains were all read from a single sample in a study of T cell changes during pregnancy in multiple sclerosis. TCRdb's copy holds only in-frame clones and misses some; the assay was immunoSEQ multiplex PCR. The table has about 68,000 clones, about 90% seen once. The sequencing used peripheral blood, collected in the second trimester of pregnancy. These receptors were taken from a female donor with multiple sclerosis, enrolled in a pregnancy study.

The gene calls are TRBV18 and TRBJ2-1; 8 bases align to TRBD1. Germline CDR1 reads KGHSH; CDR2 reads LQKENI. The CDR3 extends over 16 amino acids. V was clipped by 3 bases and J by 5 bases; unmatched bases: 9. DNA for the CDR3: TGTGCCAGCTCACCGCTAGGACAGGGTGGGAACAATGAGCAGTTCTTC. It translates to CASSPLGQGGNNEQFF.

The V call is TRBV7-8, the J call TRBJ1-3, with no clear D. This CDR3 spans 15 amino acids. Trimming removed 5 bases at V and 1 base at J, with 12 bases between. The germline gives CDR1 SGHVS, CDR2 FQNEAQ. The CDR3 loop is CASSPWAGSGNTIYF. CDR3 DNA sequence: TGTGCCAGCAGCCCTTGGGCGGGGTCTGGAAACACCATATATTTT.

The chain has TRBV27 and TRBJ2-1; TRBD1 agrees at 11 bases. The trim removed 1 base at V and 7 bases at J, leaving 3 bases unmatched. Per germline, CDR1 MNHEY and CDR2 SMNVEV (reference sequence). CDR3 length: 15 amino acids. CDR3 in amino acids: CASSLWGQGGNEQFF. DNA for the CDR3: TGTGCCAGCAGTTTATGGGGACAGGGGGGGAATGAGCAGTTCTTC.

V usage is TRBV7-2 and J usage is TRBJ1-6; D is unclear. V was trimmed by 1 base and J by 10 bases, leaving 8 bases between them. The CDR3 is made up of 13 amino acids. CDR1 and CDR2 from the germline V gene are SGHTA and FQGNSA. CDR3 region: CASSLVGGSPLHF. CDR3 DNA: TGTGCCAGCAGCTTAGTCGGAGGGTCACCCCTCCACTTT.

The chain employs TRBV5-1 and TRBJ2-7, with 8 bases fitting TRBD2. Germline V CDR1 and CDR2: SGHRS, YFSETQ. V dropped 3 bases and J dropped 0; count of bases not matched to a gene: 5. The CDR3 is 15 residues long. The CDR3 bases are TGCGCCAGCAGCTCGTCGGGGGGGAGCTCCTACGAGCAGTACTTC. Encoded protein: CASSSSGGSSYEQYF.